Given below is one T cell receptor beta chain in context. Sample time point: after dendritic cell vaccination, including at tumor progression/relapse. Produced via immunoSEQ multiplex PCR; TCRdb's table is partial and in-frame only. The sample has more than 20,000 clones; just under 90% are singletons. The junction had 5 bases not matched to a gene; V was cut back by 5 bases and J by 0 bases. This CDR3 region has 15 residues. CDR1 is SGHAT, CDR2 FQNNGV, per germline. The sample comes from a study of glioma-infiltrating T cells after dendritic cell vaccination. Across the whole study: Three intradermal dendritic cell vaccine injections were given every two weeks.

This sequence originates from a human donor with glioblastoma. This chain links TRBV11-2 with TRBJ2-7; 9 bases align to TRBD1. This specimen was blood, taken after dendritic cell vaccination. CDR3 protein: CASSPQQGASYEQYF. CDR3 nucleotide sequence: TGTGCCAGCAGCCCACAACAGGGGGCCTCCTACGAGCAGTACTTC. Full variable domain (remainder filled in from reference TRBV11-2 and TRBJ2-7): EAGVAQSPRYKIIEKRQSVAFWCNPISGHATLYWYQQILGQGPKLLIQFQNNGVVDDSQLPKDRFSAERLKGVDSTLKIQPAKLEDSAVYLCASSPQQGASYEQYFGPGTRLTVT.